This TCR beta chain was documented in a study of blood T cell repertoires in COVID-19. In the study overall: The United States, Italy and Spain provided the acute and convalescent COVID-19 samples. Sample material is recorded as cDNA or gDNA derived from T cells, B-cell-depleted T cells, or PBMCs.

Per the authors' pipeline: The assay estimated nucleated cells by amplifying reference gene primers. TCRdb's table, derived via immunoSEQ multiplex PCR, lists solely in-frame clones and lacks some. From that table come the V and J calls and clone size; the DNA was used to work out D and trimming. The sample records about 150,000 clones, approximately 81% being singletons. The CDR3 totals 16 residues. Trimming pared 5 bases from V and 2 bases from J, leaving 13 bases between. Germline-derived CDR1 and CDR2 are MGHDK and SYGVNS. In this sample, this clone turned up a few times. This sequence originates from a human donor in a cohort sampled during active COVID-19. The sample taken for sequencing was peripheral blood. The V call is TRBV25-1, the J call TRBJ1-6; TRBD1 might be the D (5 bases). CDR3 loop: CASSSQGTPYNSPLHF. The CDR3 region has the DNA TGTGCCAGCAGTTCGCAGGGTACCCCCTATAATTCACCCCTCCACTTT.